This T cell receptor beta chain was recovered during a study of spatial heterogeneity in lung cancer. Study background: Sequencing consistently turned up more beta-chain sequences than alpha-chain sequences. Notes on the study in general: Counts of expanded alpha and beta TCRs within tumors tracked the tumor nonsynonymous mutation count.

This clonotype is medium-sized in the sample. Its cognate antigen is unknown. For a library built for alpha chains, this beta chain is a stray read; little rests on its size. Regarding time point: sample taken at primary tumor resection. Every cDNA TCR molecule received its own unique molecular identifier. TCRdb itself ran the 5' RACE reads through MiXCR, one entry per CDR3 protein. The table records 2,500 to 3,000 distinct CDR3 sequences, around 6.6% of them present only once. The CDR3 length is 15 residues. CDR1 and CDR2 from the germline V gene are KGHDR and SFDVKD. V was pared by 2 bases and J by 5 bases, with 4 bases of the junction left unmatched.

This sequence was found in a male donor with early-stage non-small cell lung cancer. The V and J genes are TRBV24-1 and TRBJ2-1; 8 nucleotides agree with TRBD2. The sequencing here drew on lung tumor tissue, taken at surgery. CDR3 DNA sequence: TGTGCCACCAGTGATTGGGCAGCGGGGGACAATGAGCAGTTCTTC. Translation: CATSDWAAGDNEQFF.